Presented here are 29 T cell receptor beta chains from one specimen sequenced in a study of T-cell reconstitution after alpha-beta-depleted transplantation in children (TCRdb year 2016). The sample's treatment or condition label, decoded: allogeneic hematopoietic cell transplantation with graft depleted of TCRalphabeta T cells and CD19 B cells. Receptors were amplified or captured by PCR. Instrument used: Illumina HiSeq 2500. TCR libraries were prepared with molecular barcoding, using unique molecular identifiers to normalize TCRbeta repertoire quantification. Through fastp at Q25 and MiXCR, TCRdb rebuilt clones from the public reads, retaining in-frame beta chains. Rows with a matching CDR3 protein are joined into one entry that keeps the most common DNA and genes. Present in this sample are 700,000 to 950,000 distinct CDR3 sequences, around 17% of which were seen just once. Around 4.5% of the sample belongs to the ten largest clones.

Sequenced here: PBMCs, mostly from graft donor cells, sampled 360 days after TCRalphabeta/CD19-depleted stem cell transplant. Source of these receptors: a male patient between 5 and 17 years old who had a stem cell transplant for acute lymphoblastic leukemia, so the T cells may come from the graft donor.

This clonotype was seen only a few times. The CDR3 DNA sequence: TGCGCCAGCAGCTACGAGATCTCGTCCCGGAATGAGCAGTTCTTC. This gives the protein CASSYEISSRNEQFF. This rearrangement joins TRBV5-1 to TRBJ2-1; the D is unclear. Germline CDR1 is SGHRS and CDR2 is YFSETQ. V shed 3 bases and J shed 7 bases, with 17 bases lying between them. The CDR3 length is 15 residues.

The chain has TRBV9 and TRBJ2-1; TRBD2 agrees at 10 bases. CDR3 length: 18 residues. Germline values: CDR1 SGDLS, CDR2 YYNGEE. Trimming at V came to 3 bases and at J to 2 bases, leaving 11 bases not matched to a gene. The chain's CDR3 is CASSGRRSGRFAYNEQFF. The CDR3 DNA reads TGTGCCAGCAGCGGCCGGCGTAGCGGGAGGTTCGCCTACAATGAGCAGTTCTTC. The whole variable domain, remainder taken from reference TRBV9 and TRBJ2-1, is DSGVTQTPKHLITATGQRVTLRCSPRSGDLSVYWYQQSLDQGLQFLIQYYNGEERAKGNILERFSAQQFPDLHSELNLSSLELGDSALYFCASSGRRSGRFAYNEQFFGPGTRLTVL.

The rearrangement uses TRBV15 and TRBJ2-7, with 8 nucleotides matching TRBD1. The ends lost 6 bases at V and 3 bases at J; junction bases unmatched: 10. This CDR3 is built from 15 residues. CDR1 and CDR2 from the germline V gene are LNHNV and YYDKDF (reference sequence). CDR3 sequence reads: CATRSTGGWNYEQYF. CDR3 nucleotides: TGTGCCACCAGAAGCACAGGGGGGTGGAACTACGAGCAGTACTTC.

The chain employs TRBV6-6 and TRBJ1-2, with 8 bases lining up with TRBD1. Germline CDR1 is MNHNY and CDR2 is SVGAGI (reference sequence). The CDR3 runs to 13 residues. The J segment lost 5 bases and the V segment lost 10 bases, leaving 9 bases of the junction unmatched. The CDR3 spells CAIPGQAHYGYTF. CDR3 bases: TGTGCCATTCCGGGACAGGCACATTATGGCTACACCTTC.

The V call is TRBV30, the J call TRBJ1-5, with 9 bases identical to TRBD1. Germline assignment: CDR1 GTSNPN and CDR2 SVGIG (reference sequence). V was clipped by 1 base and J by 6 bases; unmatched bases: 4. The CDR3 totals 14 residues. CDR3 nucleotide sequence: TGTGCCTGGAGTGAGGGGACAGGGCTTCAGCCCCAGCATTTT. Translated: CAWSEGTGLQPQHF.

The rearrangement links TRBV28 to TRBJ1-5; 7 bases match TRBD1. The CDR3 extends over 14 amino acids. Trimming cost V 3 bases and J 7 bases; bases outside gene matches: 6. Germline V CDR1 and CDR2: MDHEN, SYDVKM. The CDR3 spells CASSFHRTGQPQHF. CDR3 nucleotide sequence: TGTGCCAGCAGTTTCCACCGGACAGGACAGCCCCAGCATTTT.

V and J are TRBV5-1 and TRBJ2-1; no definite D call. The CDR3 has 14 amino acids. CDR1 and CDR2 from the germline V gene are SGHRS and YFSETQ. V was pared by 5 bases and J by 3 bases, with 12 bases between. The CDR3 DNA is TGCGCCAGCAGGGTAGGAAATCACTACAATGAGCAGTTCTTC. Translated: CASRVGNHYNEQFF.

This chain joins TRBV29-1 and TRBJ2-5, with TRBD2 matching 7 bases. V dropped 7 bases and J dropped 5; count of bases not matched to a gene: 7. Per germline, CDR1 SQVTM and CDR2 ANQGSEA. The length of the CDR3 is 12 residues. For the CDR3, the DNA is TGCAGCGAGGGGACTAACGGGGAGACCCAGTACTTC. Translation: CSEGTNGETQYF.

The genes are TRBV12-3 or TRBV12-4 and TRBJ2-1; tentative D call: TRBD1 (7 bases). The germline V and J ends were trimmed by 3 bases and 4 bases, with 13 bases remaining between them. There are 15 residues in the CDR3. CDR3 sequence reads: CASSFIAGGYNEQFF. The CDR3 DNA reads TGTGCCAGCAGTTTTATCGCAGGGGGGTACAATGAGCAGTTCTTC.

This clonotype was detected a few times. The chain combines TRBV27 with TRBJ1-1, with TRBD1 matching 8 bases. Germline CDR1 and CDR2: MNHEY and SMNVEV (reference sequence). The CDR3 is 14 amino acids. With 3 bases clipped from V and 5 bases from J, the junction kept 5 bases outside the gene matches. CDR3 sequence reads: CASSFLRTGTEAFF. The CDR3 region has the DNA TGTGCCAGCAGTTTCCTCCGGACAGGGACTGAAGCTTTCTTT.

CDR3 amino acids: CASSLRVPGNTGELFF. The CDR3 region has the DNA TGTGCCAGCAGCTTAAGGGTGCCCGGGAACACCGGGGAGCTGTTTTTT. V gene TRBV7-2 combines with J gene TRBJ2-2; D is uncertain. Germline CDR1 and CDR2: SGHTA and FQGNSA. The CDR3 is 16 residues long. V lost 2 bases and J 1 base, leaving 11 bases between the germline ends.

The chain combines TRBV5-1 with TRBJ2-3, with D perhaps TRBD2 (5 bases). The CDR3 sequence is 18 residues long. The V and J ends lost 2 bases and 0 bases respectively, with 19 bases between them. Germline lookup yields CDR1 SGHRS and CDR2 YFSETQ. In nucleotides, the CDR3 is TGCGCCAGCAGCTTATTACTTGGACTCTCCCCTAGCACAGATACGCAGTATTTT. Encoded protein: CASSLLLGLSPSTDTQYF.

This clonotype came up many times. The chain employs TRBV2 and TRBJ2-5; 12 bases match TRBD2. There are 15 residues in the CDR3. The germline V gene has CDR1 SNHLY and CDR2 FYNNEI. The junction had 10 bases not matched to a gene; V was cut back by 9 bases and J by 5 bases. The CDR3 region has the DNA TGTGCCAGTGATTGGACTAGCGGGACCGGGGAGACCCAGTACTTC. It is translated as CASDWTSGTGETQYF.

This clonotype was observed at least ten times. The chain links TRBV12-3 or TRBV12-4 to TRBJ2-1; D call uncertain. The CDR3 spans 13 residues. V lost 6 bases, J lost 4 bases, and 10 bases lay in between. The CDR3 nucleotides read TGTGCCAGCAGCCAAAAGCTGTACAATGAGCAGTTCTTC. It specifies CASSQKLYNEQFF.

The V gene is TRBV9, the J gene TRBJ1-5; D not certain. Deletions cut 0 bases from V and 6 bases from J, with 10 bases between. The CDR3 loop spans 14 amino acids. Germline V lookup: CDR1 SGDLS, CDR2 YYNGEE. The CDR3 protein is CASSVDLSGQPQHF. Written as DNA, the CDR3 is TGTGCCAGCAGCGTAGACCTTTCGGGTCAGCCCCAGCATTTT.

This clonotype was found a few times. The CDR3 bases are TGTGCCAGCAGCTCACACGACAGGGGAGTTCAGCCCCAGCATTTT. It encodes CASSSHDRGVQPQHF. The chain links TRBV7-8 to TRBJ1-5; 8 nucleotides line up with TRBD1. The CDR3 runs to 15 residues. Per the germline V gene, CDR1 is SGHVS and CDR2 is FQNEAQ. The junction had 8 bases not matched to a gene; V was cut back by 4 bases and J by 6 bases.

The rearrangement uses TRBV7-9 and TRBJ2-3; D call uncertain. Trimming shortened V by 5 bases and J by 5 bases, and 17 bases separated the two germline ends. The CDR3 sequence is 15 residues long. Germline values: CDR1 SEHNR, CDR2 FQNEAQ (reference sequence). The CDR3 here is CASSPTGNRLDTQYF. DNA of the CDR3: TGTGCCAGCAGCCCTACTGGTAATCGCCTAGATACGCAGTATTTT.

This clonotype was observed a few times. The chain couples TRBV12-3 or TRBV12-4 to TRBJ1-3, with 8 bases fitting TRBD1. The CDR3 extends over 16 amino acids. V shed 6 bases, J shed 6 bases, and the junction held 13 bases outside the gene matches. CDR3 sequence (DNA): TGTGCCAGCAGCCCACAGGGGGAGCATTGGGAAAACACCATATATTTT. Translated: CASSPQGEHWENTIYF.

This chain joins TRBV27 and TRBJ2-7, with 11 bases lining up with TRBD2. CDR3 length: 15 residues. Trimming took 0 bases from V and 3 from J; bases not matched to a gene: 1. CDR1 is MNHEY, CDR2 SMNVEV, per germline (reference sequence). CDR3 amino acids: CASSLSGLAGYEQYF. CDR3 DNA: TGTGCCAGCAGTTTATCTGGACTAGCGGGCTACGAGCAGTACTTC.

This clonotype was seen at least ten times. The V call is TRBV29-1, the J call TRBJ2-3, with TRBD1 identical over 7 bases. V dropped 7 bases and J dropped 2; count of bases not matched to a gene: 6. CDR1 SQVTM and CDR2 ANQGSEA come from the germline V gene. CDR3 length: 13 amino acids. CDR3 in DNA: TGCAGCGCCTACAGGGGATACACAGATACGCAGTATTTT. Its protein is CSAYRGYTDTQYF.

This clonotype was counted only a few times. The rearrangement joins TRBV29-1 to TRBJ1-5, with 12 bases matching TRBD1. This CDR3 region has 13 residues. V dropped 7 bases and J dropped 5; count of bases not matched to a gene: 3. Germline V lookup: CDR1 SQVTM, CDR2 ANQGSEA. The DNA of the CDR3 is TGCAGCGCCGGGACAGGGGGCGATCAGCCCCAGCATTTT. Translated: CSAGTGGDQPQHF.

The chain links TRBV12-3 or TRBV12-4 to TRBJ2-5, with D maybe TRBD2 (6 bases). The CDR3 length is 15 residues. Trimming stripped 9 bases from V and 3 bases from J, with 20 bases between. CDR3 in DNA: TGTGCCAGTAGCCCCGGGACTCGGGTCGAAGAGACCCAGTACTTC. It encodes CASSPGTRVEETQYF.

The sample holds a few counts of this clonotype. V is TRBV5-1 and J is TRBJ2-1, with D possibly TRBD1 on 6 matching bases. The CDR3 has 15 residues. The ends were cut back, 0 bases at V and 9 bases at J, with 16 bases in the middle. In germline, CDR1 is SGHRS, CDR2 YFSETQ. CDR3 DNA: TGCGCCAGCAGCTTGGATCAGTTCGTAGGGGGTGAGCAGTTCTTC. It encodes CASSLDQFVGGEQFF.

The chain combines TRBV6-6 with TRBJ1-5; no reliable D call. Trimming stripped 2 bases from V and 5 bases from J, with 7 bases between. The germline V gene encodes CDR1 MNHNY and CDR2 SVGAGI (reference sequence). CDR3 length equals 13 residues. Written as DNA, the CDR3 is TGTGCCAGCAGTTACCGCCAGGATCAGCCCCAGCATTTT. Protein sequence: CASSYRQDQPQHF.

This clonotype showed up just a few times. This sequence joins TRBV20-1 and TRBJ2-4; 14 bases fit TRBD2. The V segment lost 6 bases and the J segment 1 base; nucleotides outside the gene matches: 8. Per the germline V gene, CDR1 is DFQATT and CDR2 is SNEGSKA (reference sequence). The CDR3 consists of 17 residues. CDR3 bases: TGCAGTGCCCCAAGACTAGCGGGAGGGCGTGCCAAAAACATTCAGTACTTC. Translated, it gives CSAPRLAGGRAKNIQYF.

This clonotype has just a few counts. The chain couples TRBV5-1 to TRBJ2-7; 14 nucleotides line up with TRBD2. V was clipped by 4 bases and J by 5 bases; unmatched bases: 8. CDR3 length: 16 residues. Germline assignment: CDR1 SGHRS and CDR2 YFSETQ. This chain's CDR3 is CASSPGTSGSRDEQYF. CDR3 coding DNA: TGCGCCAGCAGCCCCGGGACTAGCGGGAGTCGAGACGAGCAGTACTTC.

This clonotype has a handful of counts. V usage is TRBV7-3 and J usage is TRBJ2-2, with 9 nucleotides matching TRBD1. V was pared by 10 bases and J by 7 bases, with 10 bases of the junction left unmatched. From germline, CDR1 is SGHTA and CDR2 FQGTGA. The CDR3 extends over 14 amino acids. CDR3: CATAQGAQGGELFF. The CDR3 region has the DNA TGTGCCACCGCACAGGGGGCGCAGGGCGGGGAGCTGTTTTTT.

This clonotype has more than one count but fewer than ten. The CDR3 spells CASSHLRTPSSYEQYF. The CDR3 DNA sequence: TGCGCCAGCAGCCATCTACGGACGCCGAGCTCCTACGAGCAGTACTTC. The chain carries TRBV4-1 and TRBJ2-7; D gene ambiguous. This CDR3 contains 16 residues. V was pared by 3 bases and J by 0 bases, with 15 bases between. Germline V lookup: CDR1 MGHRA, CDR2 YSYEKL.

This clonotype was detected only a few times. The genes are TRBV28 and TRBJ2-3; 7 bases are a match to TRBD1. The germline V gene encodes CDR1 MDHEN and CDR2 SYDVKM. V trimming: 7 bases; J trimming: 3 bases; junction bases outside the gene matches: 7. This CDR3 spans 14 amino acids. CDR3 nucleotide sequence: TGTGCCAGCAAGAAGACAGGGCGGACAGATACGCAGTATTTT. Its translation is CASKKTGRTDTQYF.